Described below is a single TCR beta chain sequence and its context. The protocol was immunoSEQ multiplex PCR, while the TCRdb copy is restricted to in-frame clones and leaves out a portion. The table has around 1.9 million clones, about 92% seen once; the top ten hold 1.5% to 2%. This record belongs to a study of shared clonotypes between healthy human individuals. At the level of the study: Contributing individuals were a couple of females and a few males aged 18 to 49.

Naive CD8 cells comprised CD45RO-negative, CCR7-positively selected cells, excluding terminally differentiated effector memory CD45RA+ cells. Trimming shortened V by 3 bases and J by 1 base, and 15 bases separated the two germline ends. CDR1 and CDR2 from the germline V gene are MDHEN and SYDVKM. The CDR3 runs 16 residues. The chain recombines TRBV28 with TRBJ2-5, with D uncertain. This receptor was identified in a man aged 18 to 30 in good health. Some clones in this sample may be carry-over from other donors' samples. Sequenced: naive CD8+ T cells from PBMCs. CDR3 in DNA: TGTGCCAGCAGTTTCGATCGGCCCGCCGGCCAAGAGACCCAGTACTTC. Protein product: CASSFDRPAGQETQYF.